This T cell receptor beta chain was profiled in a study of T cells in women clearing cervical HPV infection (dated by TCRdb to 2016 to 2018). A note on the overall study: Cases were under 30 women with histologically confirmed HPV16-related CIN3 or worse, including a couple of invasive cancers. As quality controls, five blinded duplicates were added to each group, bringing the total to approximately 60 samples made up of some 50 participants and about 10 replicates. Controls were 25 or so women whose single incident HPV16 infection cleared within 12 months without precancer or cancer developing. Cases had a median age of roughly 35 years compared with more than 37 for controls, and baseline characteristics showed no significant differences between the groups. Since only a few of the women had HLA typing available, the possibility that HLA type was acting as a confounder could not be ruled out. Among cases, blood sampling came a median of roughly 150 days after lesion detection, with an interquartile range of about 85 to 220 days. Cases and controls were matched on age within five years and on year of sample collection. In the parent cohort, 10,049 women aged 18 or older were enrolled in Guanacaste, Costa Rica, during about 1993 to 1995 and then followed for approximately 7 years. Blood from cases was drawn at the visit where the lesion was first identified, while blood from controls was drawn once the infection was no longer detected. The exploratory proof-of-principle case-control study was nested within the Guanacaste HPV Natural History Study in Costa Rica and compared TCR repertoires across cervical HPV16 outcomes.

There are 16 amino acids in the CDR3, from cysteine to phenylalanine inclusive. The DNA shown is the part of the CDR3 that was read: 39 bases, in frame from base 1. Trimming leaves V shorter by 5 bases and J shorter by 5 bases, with the junction holding 10 bases beyond the gene matches. The germline V gene provides CDR1 SGHVS and CDR2 FNYEAQ. Every participant had a single incident cervical HPV16 infection, and women with prevalent HPV16 infections were excluded. Cervical HPV DNA was detected by MY09/MY11 PCR and genotyped by dot-blot hybridization. Fifteen mL of heparinized blood were centrifuged, and the buffy coat was aliquoted, frozen at -30°C, then stored at -80°C. Genomic DNA was extracted from buffy coat specimens using QIAGEN kits. To note about this clone: The target of this receptor is not known. The read gets to within 3 residues of the CDR3 end, and the germline J gene fills in the rest.

TCR beta CDR3 regions were amplified by multiplex PCR using the immunoSEQ assay from an average of around 1,200 ng genomic DNA per sample. The assay corrected primer bias using a complete synthetic TCR repertoire to establish an amplification baseline. The amplicons were sequenced using the Illumina platform. Turning to the authors' computational methods: Sequences were error-corrected by clustering with frequency ratios and a modified nearest-neighbor algorithm, then analyzed in the immunoSEQ Analyzer with IMGT gene definitions. At each rarefaction depth, TCR richness and evenness were averaged across 20 rarefaction repeats, and any sample with fewer sequences than the depth was left out. Wilcoxon rank sum tests with FDR correction were used to compare V, D and J gene relative abundances between the groups. For the blinded duplicates, the intraclass correlation was approximately 96% for TCR richness and averaged roughly 75% across roughly 72 gene segments. TCRdb retrieved this table from immuneACCESS and kept in-frame rearrangements only. Not all clones are present; in checked studies, unresolved V genes account for under half, and no reason is known for the remainder. The V and J calls and clone size are taken from that table; D and trimming were inferred from the DNA. For this sample, the table gives tens of thousands of clones. Over 8% of the sample comes from the top ten.

General conclusions and limits of the study: Significantly higher TCR repertoire richness was observed in CIN3+ cases than in controls across sequencing depths, whereas no difference in evenness was found. Random forest classifiers combining richness and V gene abundances distinguished cases from controls with an estimated AUC of around 0.79. The cross-sectional design could not show whether the associations came before the infection or were a result of it, and neither effector/memory subsets nor HPV-specific T cells were isolated. Because the number of T cells per sample was unknown, the richness differences could reflect varying T-cell content rather than repertoire biology. TRBV6-7 relative abundance was lower in cases than in controls (roughly 0.11% versus 0.16%; Bonferroni P = 0.0008).

The V and J segments used are TRBV7-6 and TRBJ2-2, with 8 junctional bases fitting TRBD2. The sequence was collected from a woman between 18 and 70 years old with a cervical HPV16 infection that either progressed to CIN3+ or cleared (not recorded which). The sample taken for sequencing was blood buffy coat. The covered CDR3 bases are TGTGCCAGCAGCGCCATGGCGAGCGGGGGAACCGGGGAG. Its protein reads: CASSAMASGGTGE. The CDR3 as a whole reads CASSAMASGGTGELFF.